These T cell receptor beta chains were read from a single sample in a study of cytomegalovirus exposure and HLA in healthy donors. TCRdb's copy holds only in-frame clones and misses some; the assay was immunoSEQ multiplex PCR. The table has roughly 98,000 clones, roughly three quarters seen once. Specimen: PBMCs. Receptors originate from a man aged 35-49 years in good health and CMV-seronegative. Both conserved end residues are part of each CDR3. The order of the fields is clone size, J gene, V gene, D gene, CDR3 DNA, CDR3 protein. D genes are given only for firm matches. Part of the rows lack a size; the others show once, few, many or a class for expanded clones.

abundance: .
j_gene: TRBJ2-7
v_gene: TRBV7-2
d_gene: TRBD1
CDR3nt: TGTGCCAGCAGCTTAAAGACAGGGGTGACCTCCTACGAGCAGTACTTC
CDR3aa: CASSLKTGVTSYEQYF

abundance: .
j_gene: TRBJ2-7
v_gene: TRBV9
d_gene: .
CDR3nt: TGTGCCAGCAGCGTGCACGCGGGGGCCACCTCCTACGAGCAGTACTTC
CDR3aa: CASSVHAGATSYEQYF

abundance: .
j_gene: TRBJ1-2
v_gene: TRBV2
d_gene: TRBD1
CDR3nt: TGTGCCAGCAGTGGGACAGGGTCGGCTAACTATGGCTACACCTTC
CDR3aa: CASSGTGSANYGYTF

abundance: few
j_gene: TRBJ2-7
v_gene: TRBV4-2
d_gene: TRBD1
CDR3nt: TGTGCCAGCAGCCAAGGAGGGCGGCAGGGGGCCTACGAGCAGTACTTC
CDR3aa: CASSQGGRQGAYEQYF

abundance: few
j_gene: TRBJ2-2
v_gene: TRBV7-2
d_gene: TRBD1
CDR3nt: TGTGCCAGCAGCGTACAGGGGGCCGTCACCGGGGAGCTGTTTTTT
CDR3aa: CASSVQGAVTGELFF

abundance: .
j_gene: TRBJ1-1
v_gene: TRBV4-3
d_gene: .
CDR3nt: TGCGCCAGCAGCCGAGACAGTTTCGGGGCTGAAGCTTTCTTT
CDR3aa: CASSRDSFGAEAFF

abundance: .
j_gene: TRBJ2-2
v_gene: TRBV14
d_gene: TRBD2
CDR3nt: TGTGCCAGCAGCCGGCTAGCGGGGGGCCGATCCACCGGGGAGCTGTTTTTT
CDR3aa: CASSRLAGGRSTGELFF

abundance: few
j_gene: TRBJ2-7
v_gene: TRBV5-7
d_gene: TRBD1
CDR3nt: TGTGCCAGCACTCTTGGGCAGGGGGCCTACGAGCAGTACTTC
CDR3aa: CASTLGQGAYEQYF

abundance: .
j_gene: TRBJ1-2
v_gene: TRBV7-8
d_gene: .
CDR3nt: TGTGCCAGCAGCTTAGGGGGGAGGGACCGATATGGCTACACCTTC
CDR3aa: CASSLGGRDRYGYTF

abundance: .
j_gene: TRBJ2-5
v_gene: TRBV5-1
d_gene: TRBD2
CDR3nt: TGCGCCAGCAGCGCACGGACTAGTGGTGAGACCCAGTACTTC
CDR3aa: CASSARTSGETQYF

abundance: .
j_gene: TRBJ1-2
v_gene: TRBV7-9
d_gene: .
CDR3nt: TGTGCCAGCAGCTTATATTCGGGACACAACTATGGCTACACCTTC
CDR3aa: CASSLYSGHNYGYTF

abundance: .
j_gene: TRBJ2-1
v_gene: TRBV9
d_gene: .
CDR3nt: TGTGCCAGCAGCTCCGGCCCTGCTGGGCCGAGTGAGCAGTTCTTC
CDR3aa: CASSSGPAGPSEQFF

abundance: .
j_gene: TRBJ2-3
v_gene: TRBV5-6
d_gene: .
CDR3nt: TGTGCCAGCAGCTCGCGGGACGGAGGGTCTACAGATACGCAGTATTTT
CDR3aa: CASSSRDGGSTDTQYF

abundance: .
j_gene: TRBJ1-3
v_gene: TRBV2
d_gene: .
CDR3nt: TGTGCCAGCAGGCTCCTCGGGAACACCATATATTTT
CDR3aa: CASRLLGNTIYF

abundance: .
j_gene: TRBJ2-7
v_gene: TRBV28
d_gene: TRBD1
CDR3nt: TGTGCCAGCAGTCAACCGGGACAGGGCTCCTACGAGCAGTACTTC
CDR3aa: CASSQPGQGSYEQYF

abundance: .
j_gene: TRBJ2-5
v_gene: TRBV19
d_gene: .
CDR3nt: TGTGCCAGTAGTATAGGGGGCAGGGGTCAAGAGACCCAGTACTTC
CDR3aa: CASSIGGRGQETQYF

abundance: .
j_gene: TRBJ1-6
v_gene: TRBV4-1
d_gene: TRBD1
CDR3nt: TGCGCCAGCAGCGAGGGACAGGGGGCGGGATCACCCCTCCACTTT
CDR3aa: CASSEGQGAGSPLHF

abundance: .
j_gene: TRBJ1-1
v_gene: TRBV5-6
d_gene: .
CDR3nt: TGTGCCAGCAGCTTGGGGGTCGGGGTTGAAGCTTTCTTT
CDR3aa: CASSLGVGVEAFF

abundance: .
j_gene: TRBJ2-3
v_gene: TRBV29-1
d_gene: .
CDR3nt: TGCAGCGTTCTGGCAGTCAACACAGATACGCAGTATTTT
CDR3aa: CSVLAVNTDTQYF

abundance: .
j_gene: TRBJ2-5
v_gene: TRBV11-2
d_gene: TRBD2
CDR3nt: TGTGCCAGCAGCTTAGTAATGGGACTAGCTGCGGAGACCCAGTACTTC
CDR3aa: CASSLVMGLAAETQYF

abundance: .
j_gene: TRBJ2-1
v_gene: TRBV5-1
d_gene: TRBD1
CDR3nt: TGCGCCAGCAGTCGGGACAGGTACAATGAGCAGTTCTTC
CDR3aa: CASSRDRYNEQFF

abundance: .
j_gene: TRBJ1-1
v_gene: TRBV2
d_gene: .
CDR3nt: TGTGCCAGCAGTGACGCAGGGCGTACTGAAGCTTTCTTT
CDR3aa: CASSDAGRTEAFF

abundance: .
j_gene: TRBJ2-7
v_gene: TRBV5-4
d_gene: .
CDR3nt: TGTGCCAGCAGCTTGCCGTCGGTTGACGAGCAGTACTTC
CDR3aa: CASSLPSVDEQYF

abundance: .
j_gene: TRBJ1-5
v_gene: TRBV2
d_gene: TRBD1
CDR3nt: TGTGCCAGCAGTGTTGACAGGGGCTTTCAGCCCCAGCATTTT
CDR3aa: CASSVDRGFQPQHF

abundance: .
j_gene: TRBJ2-2
v_gene: TRBV4-1
d_gene: .
CDR3nt: TGCGCCAGCAGCAGAAACCGGGATGTTATAACGCAGGAGCTGTTTTTT
CDR3aa: CASSRNRDVITQELFF

abundance: once
j_gene: TRBJ2-1
v_gene: TRBV5-8
d_gene: TRBD2
CDR3nt: TGTGCCAGCAGCTTGGCCTTCTTAGCGGGGGCCCAACAGGAGCAGTTCTTC
CDR3aa: CASSLAFLAGAQQEQFF

abundance: once
j_gene: TRBJ2-4
v_gene: TRBV18
d_gene: TRBD2
CDR3nt: TGTGCCAGCTCACTGTCATCCGGGGGGGGACACAAAAACATTCAGTACTTC
CDR3aa: CASSLSSGGGHKNIQYF

abundance: .
j_gene: TRBJ2-1
v_gene: TRBV4-2
d_gene: TRBD2
CDR3nt: TGTGCCAGCAGCCATCGCCGGGGGGGCGGGGTCAATGAGCAGTTCTTC
CDR3aa: CASSHRRGGGVNEQFF

abundance: .
j_gene: TRBJ2-7
v_gene: TRBV14
d_gene: .
CDR3nt: TGTGCCAGCAGCCGGTTCGGGGAGCAGTACTTC
CDR3aa: CASSRFGEQYF

abundance: .
j_gene: TRBJ1-1
v_gene: TRBV6-4
d_gene: TRBD1
CDR3nt: TGTGCCAGCAGTTTACAGGGGACAGGGGGGAGAACTTTCTTT
CDR3aa: CASSLQGTGGRTFF

abundance: .
j_gene: TRBJ2-7
v_gene: TRBV7-9
d_gene: TRBD2
CDR3nt: TGTTCCAGCAGCTTAGTAGGACTAGCGGAATACGAGCAGTACTTC
CDR3aa: CSSSLVGLAEYEQYF

abundance: .
j_gene: TRBJ2-5
v_gene: TRBV19
d_gene: .
CDR3nt: TGTGCCACGAGAAGGGGCGGGGCCGGCGAGACCCAGTACTTC
CDR3aa: CATRRGGAGETQYF

abundance: .
j_gene: TRBJ1-5
v_gene: TRBV5-1
d_gene: .
CDR3nt: TGCGCCAGCAGCACCGACAGTGGGGGCAATCAGCCCCAGCATTTT
CDR3aa: CASSTDSGGNQPQHF

abundance: few
j_gene: TRBJ1-1
v_gene: TRBV7-3
d_gene: TRBD1
CDR3nt: TGTGCCAGCAGCGCTCAGGGGGGGAACACTGAAGCTTTCTTT
CDR3aa: CASSAQGGNTEAFF

abundance: .
j_gene: TRBJ1-5
v_gene: TRBV27
d_gene: .
CDR3nt: TGTGCCAGCAGTTTACTCGGGGTCAATCAGCCCCAGCATTTT
CDR3aa: CASSLLGVNQPQHF